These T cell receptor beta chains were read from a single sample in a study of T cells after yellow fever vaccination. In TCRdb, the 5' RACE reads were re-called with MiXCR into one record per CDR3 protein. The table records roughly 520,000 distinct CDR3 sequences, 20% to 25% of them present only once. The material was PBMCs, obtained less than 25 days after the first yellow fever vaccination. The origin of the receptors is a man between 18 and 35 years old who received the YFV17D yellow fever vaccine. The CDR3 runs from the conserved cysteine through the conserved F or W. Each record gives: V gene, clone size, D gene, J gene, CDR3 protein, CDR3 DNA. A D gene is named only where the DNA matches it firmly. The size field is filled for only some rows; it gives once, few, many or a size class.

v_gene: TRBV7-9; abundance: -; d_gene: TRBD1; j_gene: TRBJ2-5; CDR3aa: CASSSDRDQETQYF; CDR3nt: TGTGCCAGCAGCTCAGACAGGGACCAAGAGACCCAGTACTTC
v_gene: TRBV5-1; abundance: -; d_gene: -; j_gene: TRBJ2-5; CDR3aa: CASSLVPDQETQYF; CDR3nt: TGCGCCAGCAGCTTGGTCCCGGACCAAGAGACCCAGTACTTC
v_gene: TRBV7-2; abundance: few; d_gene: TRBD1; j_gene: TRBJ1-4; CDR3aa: CASSLGPGGKLFF; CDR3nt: TGTGCCAGCAGCTTAGGGCCAGGGGGAAAACTGTTTTTT
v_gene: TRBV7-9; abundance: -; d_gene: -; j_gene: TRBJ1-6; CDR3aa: CAIESSYNSPLHF; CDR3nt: TGTGCCATCGAAAGCTCCTATAATTCACCCCTCCACTTT
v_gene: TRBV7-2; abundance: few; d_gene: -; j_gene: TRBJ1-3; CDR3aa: CASSFSNPPSGNTIYF; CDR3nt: TGTGCCAGCAGCTTTTCCAATCCGCCCTCTGGAAACACCATATATTTT
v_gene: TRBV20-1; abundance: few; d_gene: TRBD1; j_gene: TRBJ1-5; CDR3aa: CSAQGQVLNQPQHF; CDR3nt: TGCAGTGCCCAGGGACAGGTCTTAAATCAGCCCCAGCATTTT
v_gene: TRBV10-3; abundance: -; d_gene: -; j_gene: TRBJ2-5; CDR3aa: CAISRDQETQYF; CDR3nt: TGTGCCATCAGTCGGGACCAAGAGACCCAGTACTTC
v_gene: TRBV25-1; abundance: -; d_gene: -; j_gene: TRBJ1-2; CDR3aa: CASSDGGHEHF; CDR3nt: TGTGCCAGCAGTGATGGAGGACATGAACACTTC
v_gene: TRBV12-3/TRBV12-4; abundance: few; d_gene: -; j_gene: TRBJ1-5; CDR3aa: CASSHRSNQPQHF; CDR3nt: TGTGCCAGCAGCCACAGGAGTAATCAGCCCCAGCATTTT
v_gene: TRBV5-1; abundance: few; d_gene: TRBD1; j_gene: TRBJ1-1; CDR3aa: CASSSGQGGLSREAFF; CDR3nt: TGCGCCAGCAGTTCGGGACAGGGGGGTCTGTCACGTGAAGCTTTCTTT
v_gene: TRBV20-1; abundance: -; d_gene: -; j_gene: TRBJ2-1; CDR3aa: CSARPTTGNEQFF; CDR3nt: TGCAGTGCTAGACCGACTACGGGCAATGAGCAGTTCTTC
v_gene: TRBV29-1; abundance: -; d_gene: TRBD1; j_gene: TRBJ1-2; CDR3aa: CSVEDASGQGPNYGYTF; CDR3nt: TGCAGCGTTGAAGATGCGTCGGGACAGGGACCTAACTATGGCTACACCTTC
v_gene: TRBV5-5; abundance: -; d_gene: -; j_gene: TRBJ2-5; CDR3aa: CASSLLGSREYQETQYF; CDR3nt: TGTGCCAGCAGCTTGTTGGGTAGCAGGGAATACCAAGAGACCCAGTACTTC
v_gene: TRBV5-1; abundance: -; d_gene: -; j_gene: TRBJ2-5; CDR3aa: CASSLLLAFETQYF; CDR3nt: TGCGCCAGCAGCTTACTTCTAGCGTTCGAGACCCAGTACTTC
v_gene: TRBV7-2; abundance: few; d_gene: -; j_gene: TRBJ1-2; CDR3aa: CASSLQGGDGYTF; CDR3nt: TGTGCCAGCAGCTTACAGGGTGGTGATGGCTACACCTTC
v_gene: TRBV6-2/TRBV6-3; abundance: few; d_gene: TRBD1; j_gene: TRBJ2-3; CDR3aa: CASSYRTGESTDTQYF; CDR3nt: TGTGCCAGCAGTTACAGGACAGGGGAAAGCACAGATACGCAGTATTTT
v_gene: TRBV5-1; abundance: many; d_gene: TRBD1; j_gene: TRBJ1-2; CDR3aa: CASSYDSGGGGGYTF; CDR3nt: TGCGCCAGCAGCTACGATTCAGGGGGCGGAGGTGGCTACACCTTC
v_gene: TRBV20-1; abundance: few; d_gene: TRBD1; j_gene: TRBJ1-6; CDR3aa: CSARGGGGESPLHF; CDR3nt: TGCAGTGCCAGGGGGGGAGGGGGAGAGTCACCCCTCCACTTT
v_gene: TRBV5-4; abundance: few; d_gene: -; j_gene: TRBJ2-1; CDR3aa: CASSLYTALEQFF; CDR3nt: TGTGCCAGCAGCTTGTACACGGCCTTAGAGCAGTTCTTC
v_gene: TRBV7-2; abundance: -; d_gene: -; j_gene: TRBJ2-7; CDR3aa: CASSLGGPVYEQYF; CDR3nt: TGTGCCAGCAGCTTAGGGGGACCCGTCTACGAGCAGTACTTC
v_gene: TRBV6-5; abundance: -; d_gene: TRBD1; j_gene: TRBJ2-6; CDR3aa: CASSLPGTGSGANVLTF; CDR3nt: TGTGCCAGCAGTTTGCCCGGGACAGGCTCTGGGGCCAACGTCCTGACTTTC
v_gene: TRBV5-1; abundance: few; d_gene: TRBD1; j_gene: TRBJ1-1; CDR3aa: CASSRRTGEGTEAFF; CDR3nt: TGCGCCAGCAGCCGGAGGACAGGGGAGGGCACTGAAGCTTTCTTT
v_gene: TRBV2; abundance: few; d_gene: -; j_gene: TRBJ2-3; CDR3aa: CASSGKWDLNTQYF; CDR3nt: TGTGCCAGCAGTGGCAAATGGGACCTGAATACGCAGTATTTT
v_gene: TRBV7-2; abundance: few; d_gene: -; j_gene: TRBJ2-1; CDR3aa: CASSPNRGAATNEQFF; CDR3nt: TGTGCCAGCAGCCCGAACCGGGGGGCAGCCACGAATGAGCAGTTCTTC
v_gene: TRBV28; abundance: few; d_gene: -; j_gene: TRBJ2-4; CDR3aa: CASRTSKMGIQYF; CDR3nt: TGTGCCAGCAGAACTTCGAAGATGGGCATTCAGTACTTC
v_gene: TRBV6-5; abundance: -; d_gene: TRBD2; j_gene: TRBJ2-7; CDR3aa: CASSYSTSGETYEQYF; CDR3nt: TGTGCCAGCAGTTACTCTACTAGCGGGGAAACCTACGAGCAGTACTTC
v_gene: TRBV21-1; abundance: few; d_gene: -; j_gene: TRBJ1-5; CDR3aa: CASTPDPGEDQPQHF; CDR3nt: TGTGCCAGCACCCCGGACCCCGGTGAGGATCAGCCCCAGCATTTT
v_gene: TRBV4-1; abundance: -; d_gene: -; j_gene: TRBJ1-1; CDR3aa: CASSLSRTEAFF; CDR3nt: TGCGCCAGCAGCCTATCCAGAACTGAAGCTTTCTTT
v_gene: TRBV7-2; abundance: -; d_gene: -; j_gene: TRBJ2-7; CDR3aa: CASSKEGVRSYEQYF; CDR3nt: TGTGCCAGCAGCAAGGAGGGGGTGCGCTCCTACGAGCAGTACTTC
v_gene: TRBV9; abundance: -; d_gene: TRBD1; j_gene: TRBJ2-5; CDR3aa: CASSVTGAQETQYF; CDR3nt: TGTGCCAGCAGCGTAACAGGGGCCCAAGAGACCCAGTACTTC
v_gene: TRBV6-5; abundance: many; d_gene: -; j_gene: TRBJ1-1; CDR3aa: CASSYGIRVNTEAFF; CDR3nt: TGTGCCAGCAGTTACGGGATCAGGGTGAACACTGAAGCTTTCTTT
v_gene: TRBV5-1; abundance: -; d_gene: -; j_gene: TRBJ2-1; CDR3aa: CASSLVGETYNEQFF; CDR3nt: TGCGCCAGCAGCTTGGTGGGGGAGACCTACAATGAGCAGTTCTTC
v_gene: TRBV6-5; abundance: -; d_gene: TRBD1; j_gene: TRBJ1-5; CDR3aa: CASSYSPQGNQSQHF; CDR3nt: TGTGCCAGCAGTTACTCCCCACAGGGGAATCAGTCCCAGCATTTT
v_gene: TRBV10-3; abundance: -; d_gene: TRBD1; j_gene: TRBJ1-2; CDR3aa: CAITRTGGYGYTF; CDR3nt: TGTGCCATCACTCGGACAGGGGGCTATGGCTACACCTTC
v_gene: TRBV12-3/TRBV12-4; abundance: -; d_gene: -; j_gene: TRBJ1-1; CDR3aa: CASRSDGRDLKAFF; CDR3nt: TGTGCCAGCAGGTCGGACGGGAGGGATCTAAAAGCTTTCTTT
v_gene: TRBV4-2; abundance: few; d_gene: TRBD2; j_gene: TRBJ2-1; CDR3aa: CASSTSGGDLNEQFF; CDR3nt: TGTGCCAGCAGCACTAGCGGGGGGGATCTCAATGAGCAGTTCTTC
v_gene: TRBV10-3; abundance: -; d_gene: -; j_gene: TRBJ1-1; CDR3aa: CAISESNRGSDKAFF; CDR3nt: TGTGCCATCAGTGAGTCGAATCGCGGTTCAGACAAAGCTTTCTTT
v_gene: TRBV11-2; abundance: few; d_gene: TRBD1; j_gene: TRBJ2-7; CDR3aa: CASSWDRASGGYEQYF; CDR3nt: TGTGCCAGCAGCTGGGACAGGGCAAGTGGCGGCTACGAGCAGTACTTC
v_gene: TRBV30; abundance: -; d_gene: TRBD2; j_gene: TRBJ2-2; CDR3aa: CAWSGGLGHGELFF; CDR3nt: TGTGCCTGGAGTGGGGGACTAGGCCACGGGGAGCTGTTTTTT
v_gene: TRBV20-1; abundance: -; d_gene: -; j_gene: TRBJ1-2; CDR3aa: CSARDQYEYGYTF; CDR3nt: TGCAGTGCTAGAGATCAGTACGAGTATGGCTACACCTTC
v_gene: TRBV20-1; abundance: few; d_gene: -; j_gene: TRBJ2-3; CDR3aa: CSARDGGGRTDTQYF; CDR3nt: TGCAGTGCTAGAGATGGCGGGGGCCGTACAGATACGCAGTATTTT
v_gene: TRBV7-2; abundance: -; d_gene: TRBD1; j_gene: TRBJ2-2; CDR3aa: CASSLQGANTGELFF; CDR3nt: TGTGCCAGCAGCCTACAGGGGGCGAACACCGGGGAGCTGTTTTTT
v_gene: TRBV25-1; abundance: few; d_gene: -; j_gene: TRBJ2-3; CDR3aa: CASSGPGSRTDTQYF; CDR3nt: TGTGCCAGCAGTGGTCCGGGGAGTCGTACAGATACGCAGTATTTT
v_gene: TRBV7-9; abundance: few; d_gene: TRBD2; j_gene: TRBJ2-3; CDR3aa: CASSLAPSGVDTQYF; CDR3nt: TGTGCCAGCAGCTTAGCTCCTAGCGGGGTTGATACGCAGTATTTT
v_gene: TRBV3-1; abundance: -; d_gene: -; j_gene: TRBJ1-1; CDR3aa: CASSQASGGYAEAFF; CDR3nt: TGTGCCAGCAGCCAAGCCTCGGGGGGGTACGCTGAAGCTTTCTTT
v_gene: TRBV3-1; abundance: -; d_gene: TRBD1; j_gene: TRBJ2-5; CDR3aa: CASRPGQGKETQYF; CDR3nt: TGTGCCAGCAGGCCGGGACAGGGTAAAGAGACCCAGTACTTC
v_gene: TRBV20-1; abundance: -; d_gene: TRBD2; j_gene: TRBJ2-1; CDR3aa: CSAIRGGEQFF; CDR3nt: TGCAGTGCTATTCGGGGGGGTGAGCAGTTCTTC
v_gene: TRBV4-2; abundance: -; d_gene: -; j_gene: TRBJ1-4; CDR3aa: CASSRTRGENEKLFF; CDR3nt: TGTGCCAGCAGCCGGACAAGGGGTGAAAATGAAAAACTGTTTTTT
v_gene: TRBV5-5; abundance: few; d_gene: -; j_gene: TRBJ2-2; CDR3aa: CASSRDTITGELFF; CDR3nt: TGTGCCAGCAGCCGGGACACGATCACCGGGGAGCTGTTTTTT
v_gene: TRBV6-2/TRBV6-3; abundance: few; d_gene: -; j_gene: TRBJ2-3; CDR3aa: CASSYRGAHTDTQYF; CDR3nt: TGTGCCAGCAGTTACAGAGGGGCCCACACAGATACGCAGTATTTT
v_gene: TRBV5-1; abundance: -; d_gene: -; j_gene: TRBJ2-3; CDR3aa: CASSLVFADTQYF; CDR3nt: TGCGCCAGCAGCTTGGTTTTTGCAGATACGCAGTATTTT
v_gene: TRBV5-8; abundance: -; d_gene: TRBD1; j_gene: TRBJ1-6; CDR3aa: CASSGTGTGRHNSPLHF; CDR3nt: TGTGCCAGCAGCGGTACCGGGACAGGGCGACATAATTCACCCCTCCACTTT
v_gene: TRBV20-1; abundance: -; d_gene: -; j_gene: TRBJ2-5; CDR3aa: CSARKPTEAQYF; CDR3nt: TGCAGTGCTAGGAAGCCAACAGAGGCCCAGTACTTC
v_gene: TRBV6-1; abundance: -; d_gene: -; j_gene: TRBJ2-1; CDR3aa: CASSQTSGPLYNEQFF; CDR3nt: TGTGCCAGCAGTCAGACCTCCGGGCCCCTCTACAATGAGCAGTTCTTC
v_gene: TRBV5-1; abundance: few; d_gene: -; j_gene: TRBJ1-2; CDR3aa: CASSLSSTENYGYTF; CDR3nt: TGCGCCAGCAGCTTGTCCTCGACTGAGAACTATGGCTACACCTTC
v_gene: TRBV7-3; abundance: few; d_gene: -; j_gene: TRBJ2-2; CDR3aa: CASSLTLVGNTGELFF; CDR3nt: TGTGCCAGCAGCTTAACGTTGGTCGGGAACACCGGGGAGCTGTTTTTT